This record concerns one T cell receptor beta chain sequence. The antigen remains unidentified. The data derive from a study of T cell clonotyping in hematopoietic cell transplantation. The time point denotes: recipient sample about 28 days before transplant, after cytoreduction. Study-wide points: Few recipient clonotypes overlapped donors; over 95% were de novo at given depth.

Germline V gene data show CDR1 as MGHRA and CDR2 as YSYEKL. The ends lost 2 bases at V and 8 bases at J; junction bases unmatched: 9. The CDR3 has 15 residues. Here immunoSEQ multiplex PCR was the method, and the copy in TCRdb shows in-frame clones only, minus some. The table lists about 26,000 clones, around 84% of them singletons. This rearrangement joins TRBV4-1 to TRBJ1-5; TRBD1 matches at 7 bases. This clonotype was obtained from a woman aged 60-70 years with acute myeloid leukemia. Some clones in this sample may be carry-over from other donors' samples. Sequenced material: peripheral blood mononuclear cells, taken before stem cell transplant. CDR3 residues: CASSQFGQAQEPQHF. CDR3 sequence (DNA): TGCGCCAGCAGCCAATTTGGACAGGCTCAAGAGCCCCAGCATTTT.